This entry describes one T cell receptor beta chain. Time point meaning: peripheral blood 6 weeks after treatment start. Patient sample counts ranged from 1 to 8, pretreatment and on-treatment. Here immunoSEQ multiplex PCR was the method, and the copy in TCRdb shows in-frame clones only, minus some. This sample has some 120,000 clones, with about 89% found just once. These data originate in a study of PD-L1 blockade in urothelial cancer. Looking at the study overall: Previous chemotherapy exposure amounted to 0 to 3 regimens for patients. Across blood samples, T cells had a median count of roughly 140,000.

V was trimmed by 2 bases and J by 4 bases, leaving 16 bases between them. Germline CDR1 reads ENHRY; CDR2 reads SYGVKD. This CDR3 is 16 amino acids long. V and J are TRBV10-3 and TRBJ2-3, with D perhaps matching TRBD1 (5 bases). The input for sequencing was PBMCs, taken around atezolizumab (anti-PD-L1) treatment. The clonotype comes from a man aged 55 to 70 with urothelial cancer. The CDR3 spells CAISEQDIRDSDTQYF. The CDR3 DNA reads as TGTGCCATCAGTGAGCAGGATATCAGGGATTCAGATACGCAGTATTTT.